Listed below are T cell receptor beta chains from one sample, sequenced in a study of PD-1 blockade in classical Hodgkin lymphoma. Clones were sequenced by immunoSEQ multiplex PCR, and TCRdb holds only the in-frame ones, with some missing. The data show around 23,000 clones, 85% to 90% seen once. The sequences come from peripheral blood mononuclear cells (PBMCs), collected before the fourth cycle of nivolumab. Source of these receptors: a human donor with classical Hodgkin lymphoma. Both conserved end residues are trimmed from each CDR3. The order of the fields is J gene, CDR3 length, V gene, CDR3 protein.

>TRBJ2-7|12|TRBV28
ASSFREYSYEQY
>TRBJ1-5|12|TRBV6-5
ASSYGGPNQPQH
>TRBJ2-7|14|TRBV7-2
ASSFRPLGRNYEQY
>TRBJ2-6|12|TRBV28
ASAVNPGANVLT
>TRBJ1-4|16|TRBV4-2
ASSPLPNSLGTNEKLF
>TRBJ2-3|10|TRBV6-1
ASSEVGDTQY
>TRBJ1-1|11|TRBV11-2
ASSSQGPTEAF
>TRBJ1-1|12|TRBV4-2
ASSQWTGNTEAF
>TRBJ1-2|11|TRBV27
ASRRTGNYGYT
>TRBJ2-2|15|TRBV7-8
ASTRVGTSEFYGELF
>TRBJ2-1|15|TRBV7-9
ASSTDYRGPTNNEQF
>TRBJ1-5|12|TRBV19
ASTAGRGNQPQH
>TRBJ2-7|11|TRBV25-1
ASSEYRTYEQY
>TRBJ1-5|12|TRBV9
ASSPQDVNQPQH
>TRBJ1-2|10|TRBV6-6
TSSYGGYGYT
>TRBJ2-3|11|TRBV7-9
ASSLAGPDTQY
>TRBJ1-5|17|TRBV11-3
ASSLVTGRSFYSNQPQH
>TRBJ1-5|10|TRBV18
ASSPSGQPQH
>TRBJ1-2|13|TRBV27
ASSPLTGNFYGYT
>TRBJ1-5|12|TRBV6-5
ASSHRQGIQPQH
>TRBJ2-7|13|TRBV5-1
ASRRLAGDSYEQY
>TRBJ1-1|12|TRBV2
ASSEALLGQGAF
>TRBJ2-7|12|TRBV4-3
ASSQVAGYYEQY
>TRBJ2-3|12|TRBV2
ASSNRAATDTQY
>TRBJ1-5|14|TRBV4-3
ASSRTGTGGNQPQH
>TRBJ2-5|13|TRBV10-3
AISESTGGLKTQY
>TRBJ1-5|13|TRBV7-6
ASSLGGAGNQPQH
>TRBJ2-1|15|TRBV18
ASSPKSGTAKYNEQF
>TRBJ2-1|14|TRBV27
ASSLLAFSSYNEQF
>TRBJ2-2|12|TRBV27
ASSFRVFAGELF
>TRBJ2-7|10|TRBV29-1
SVADSTYEQY
>TRBJ1-4|12|TRBV5-6
ASSYPTGGEKLF
>TRBJ2-7|13|TRBV6-4
ASSVIRGSGDEQY
>TRBJ1-5|11|TRBV5-6
ASSFYRDQPQH
>TRBJ2-3|16|TRBV5-1
ASSLGRTGGRSTDTQY
>TRBJ2-7|12|TRBV7-2
ASTYLSGAYEQY
>TRBJ2-7|13|TRBV5-1
ASSLIAGGLDEQY
>TRBJ2-7|11|TRBV29-1
SARGPLSYEQY
>TRBJ1-5|13|TRBV15
ATSREKGRNQPQH
>TRBJ2-7|12|TRBV9
ASSEGQGAYEQY
>TRBJ2-1|16|TRBV19
ASSSFPLAGGPYNEQF
>TRBJ2-7|10|TRBV29-1
SVSRGGDEQY
>TRBJ2-2|11|TRBV18
ASSPLNTGELF
>TRBJ2-2|13|TRBV6-6
ASSDGHGKAGELF
>TRBJ2-4|11|TRBV6-1
ASRKDSPNIQY
>TRBJ1-6|14|TRBV5-4
AGQYGGGSYNSPLH
>TRBJ2-5|14|TRBV9
ASSASGTYQQETQY
>TRBJ1-4|15|TRBV27
ASTNTLRLGGYEKLF
>TRBJ1-1|12|TRBV6-4
ASSEIAGTVEAF
>TRBJ1-1|14|TRBV28
ASSLLAQGWGTEAF
>TRBJ1-2|13|TRBV6-1
ASSLPGQGNYGYT
>TRBJ2-1|12|TRBV5-5
ASSFLDRYNEQF
>TRBJ1-2|13|TRBV9
ASSAEDRDNYGYT
>TRBJ1-1|11|TRBV7-9
ASSLGDGTEAF